This is a list of T cell receptor beta chains from one sample in a study of preoperative IRX-2 immunotherapy in early breast cancer. Assay: immunoSEQ multiplex PCR; the TCRdb copy retains only in-frame clones and omits some. The repertoire holds approximately 96,000 clones, with 75% to 90% as singletons. The sequenced sample was tumor tissue, obtained after IRX-2 immunotherapy. All receptors derive from a human donor with breast cancer. The CDR3 runs from the conserved cysteine through the conserved F or W. Fields, in order: V gene, J gene, D gene, clone size, CDR3 protein, CDR3 DNA. D genes are given only for firm matches. The size entry is marked missing in some rows and otherwise reads once, few, many or a size class.

TRBV19	TRBJ2-1	NA	NA	CASSSRGDNEQFF	TGTGCCAGTAGTAGCAGGGGGGACAATGAGCAGTTCTTC
TRBV19	TRBJ2-5	TRBD1	NA	CATQAGTGGRETQYF	TGTGCCACCCAGGCCGGGACAGGGGGTCGAGAGACCCAGTACTTC
TRBV19	TRBJ1-1	NA	NA	CASSIDRRAFF	TGTGCCAGTAGTATTGACCGCCGCGCTTTCTTT
TRBV10-1	TRBJ2-2	NA	NA	CASTDSPNTGELFF	TGCGCCAGCACTGACAGCCCCAACACCGGGGAGCTGTTTTTT
TRBV6-8	TRBJ1-2	NA	NA	CASLSHGFNYGYTF	TGTGCCAGCCTTTCCCACGGGTTCAACTATGGCTACACCTTC
TRBV5-1	TRBJ1-2	NA	NA	CASSLDGGTNYGYTF	TGCGCCAGCAGCTTGGATGGGGGGACGAACTATGGCTACACCTTC
TRBV5-1	TRBJ2-5	TRBD1	NA	CASSPSGQGRETQYF	TGCGCCAGCAGCCCCTCCGGACAGGGGAGGGAGACCCAGTACTTC
TRBV29-1	TRBJ1-2	TRBD1	NA	CSVYSGGNYGYTF	TGCAGCGTGTATTCAGGGGGAAACTATGGCTACACCTTC
TRBV6-7	TRBJ2-3	TRBD2	once	CASRPTSGGADTQYF	TGTGCCAGCAGACCGACTAGCGGGGGGGCAGATACGCAGTATTTT
TRBV12-5	TRBJ2-3	TRBD2	few	CASGLGGVGSGKSTDTQYF	TGTGCTAGTGGTTTGGGGGGAGTTGGTAGCGGGAAAAGCACAGATACGCAGTATTTT
TRBV22-1	TRBJ2-2	NA	NA	CASSLGVAGMNTGELFF	TGTGCCAGCAGTTTAGGGGTAGCGGGAATGAACACCGGGGAGCTGTTTTTT
TRBV30	TRBJ2-1	TRBD1	NA	CAGSGTGTSEQFF	TGTGCCGGCTCCGGGACAGGTACGAGTGAGCAGTTCTTC
TRBV27	TRBJ2-1	NA	once	CASIPVLGDRRFF	TGTGCCAGCATTCCCGTCCTCGGGGACCGACGGTTCTTC
TRBV28	TRBJ2-7	NA	NA	CASSFPPASEEQYF	TGTGCCAGCAGTTTCCCCCCGGCCTCCGAGGAGCAGTACTTC
TRBV12-1	TRBJ1-1	NA	NA	CASSLTGGMGTRTEAFF	TGTGCCAGCAGCTTGACAGGGGGAATGGGTACGAGGACTGAAGCTTTCTTT
TRBV6-8	TRBJ2-3	TRBD1	NA	CAIRTDRVNTDTQYF	TGTGCCATCAGGACAGACAGGGTGAACACAGATACGCAGTATTTT
TRBV28	TRBJ1-2	TRBD1	NA	CASSQEGAWRGYTF	TGTGCCAGCAGTCAGGAGGGGGCGTGGAGGGGCTACACCTTC
TRBV6-8	TRBJ1-2	NA	NA	CASSATGPSFYGYTF	TGTGCCAGCAGTGCTACCGGGCCCTCATTCTATGGCTACACCTTC
TRBV6-8	TRBJ1-5	TRBD1	NA	CASREDRGNQPQHF	TGTGCCAGCAGGGAGGACAGGGGGAATCAGCCCCAGCATTTT
TRBV28	TRBJ2-1	NA	NA	CASTGGTSYNEQFF	TGTGCCAGCACTGGCGGGACCTCCTACAATGAGCAGTTCTTC
TRBV18	TRBJ2-2	NA	NA	CASTRTRNANTGELFF	TGTGCCAGCACGAGGACAAGAAACGCGAACACCGGGGAGCTGTTTTTT
TRBV18	TRBJ1-1	TRBD1	once	CASSPATGETEAFF	TGTGCCAGCTCACCAGCGACAGGGGAGACTGAAGCTTTCTTT
TRBV19	TRBJ1-3	NA	NA	CASSIGRPSSGNTIYF	TGTGCCAGTAGTATAGGACGGCCTAGCTCTGGAAACACCATATATTTT
TRBV28	TRBJ1-2	TRBD1	once	CASSSLGTGDYGYTF	TGTGCCAGCAGTTCCCTCGGGACAGGGGACTATGGCTACACCTTC
TRBV6-8	TRBJ2-3	TRBD2	NA	CASSPPSGGTDTQYF	TGTGCCAGCAGTCCCCCTAGCGGGGGGACAGATACGCAGTATTTT
TRBV28	TRBJ1-4	TRBD1	NA	CASSIPGGTDEKLFF	TGTGCCAGCAGCATCCCAGGGGGAACGGATGAAAAACTGTTTTTT
TRBV6-8	TRBJ2-2	NA	few	CASSYAQQAGELFF	TGTGCCAGCAGTTACGCCCAACAAGCCGGGGAGCTGTTTTTT
TRBV28	TRBJ1-5	NA	NA	CASSSGRAYSNQPQHF	TGTGCCAGCAGTTCCGGTAGGGCCTATAGCAATCAGCCCCAGCATTTT
TRBV7-6	TRBJ2-4	NA	NA	CASSLWVLAKNIQYF	TGTGCCAGCAGCTTGTGGGTACTAGCCAAAAACATTCAGTACTTC
TRBV12-5	TRBJ2-5	TRBD2	NA	CASGHSTSGKSETQYF	TGTGCTAGTGGTCATTCGACTAGCGGGAAATCGGAGACCCAGTACTTC
TRBV9	TRBJ2-2	TRBD1	once	CASSMGQTLTGELFF	TGTGCCAGCAGTATGGGACAGACTCTAACCGGGGAGCTGTTTTTT
TRBV18	TRBJ2-5	NA	NA	CASSPQGGRGETQYF	TGTGCCAGCTCACCTCAGGGTGGTAGAGGAGAGACCCAGTACTTC
TRBV5-1	TRBJ1-1	NA	NA	CASSPREGMNTEAFF	TGCGCCAGCAGTCCCCGCGAAGGCATGAACACTGAAGCTTTCTTT
TRBV10-2	TRBJ2-2	NA	NA	CASRVPTGELFF	TGCGCCAGCAGAGTCCCCACCGGGGAGCTGTTTTTT
TRBV6-8	TRBJ1-2	NA	few	CASSYRSANYGYTF	TGTGCCAGCAGTTACAGATCAGCTAACTATGGCTACACCTTC
TRBV15	TRBJ2-1	NA	NA	CATSRDPPPGNEQFF	TGTGCCACCAGCAGAGATCCACCCCCTGGCAATGAGCAGTTCTTC
TRBV28	TRBJ2-5	TRBD2	NA	CASSSSGSGRETQYF	TGTGCCAGCAGCTCTAGCGGGAGTGGGAGAGAGACCCAGTACTTC
TRBV7-1	TRBJ2-4	NA	NA	CASSSPTDNIQYF	TGTGCCAGCAGCTCCCCGACAGACAACATTCAGTACTTC
TRBV6-8	TRBJ1-5	NA	once	CASSDTGYGNQPQHF	TGTGCCAGCAGTGATACCGGATACGGCAATCAGCCCCAGCATTTT
TRBV7-4	TRBJ1-6	TRBD1	few	CASSRDSNSPLHF	TGTGCCAGCAGCCGGGACAGTAATTCACCCCTCCACTTT
TRBV6-8	TRBJ1-5	NA	once	CASSETASNQPQHF	TGTGCCAGCAGTGAGACAGCTAGCAATCAGCCCCAGCATTTT
TRBV28	TRBJ1-2	NA	NA	CASSLAVFGGYTF	TGTGCCAGCAGTTTGGCTGTCTTCGGCGGCTACACCTTC
TRBV28	TRBJ2-7	TRBD2	NA	CASSLWGDYANEQYF	TGTGCCAGCAGTTTATGGGGGGACTATGCCAACGAGCAGTACTTC
TRBV6-8	TRBJ1-5	NA	NA	CASSYAGPPTPQHF	TGTGCCAGCAGTTACGCAGGCCCCCCGACTCCCCAGCATTTT
TRBV30	TRBJ1-1	TRBD1	NA	CAGDRGHTMNTEAFF	TGTGCCGGAGACAGGGGCCACACCATGAACACTGAAGCTTTCTTT
TRBV10-2	TRBJ2-1	TRBD1	NA	CASSAPGQGSEQFF	TGCGCCAGCAGCGCCCCGGGACAGGGGAGTGAGCAGTTCTTC
TRBV19	TRBJ1-1	NA	NA	CASSPGEGGGTEAFF	TGTGCCAGTAGTCCCGGGGAGGGAGGAGGCACTGAAGCTTTCTTT
TRBV11-3	TRBJ2-1	NA	once	CASSLGHLGNEQFF	TGTGCCAGCAGCTTAGGGCATCTGGGCAATGAGCAGTTCTTC
TRBV6-8	TRBJ1-2	NA	NA	CASSSPKSANYGYTF	TGTGCCAGCAGTTCCCCCAAGTCCGCTAACTATGGCTACACCTTC
TRBV10-2	TRBJ2-7	TRBD1	NA	CASSEGTAQPEQYF	TGCGCCAGCAGTGAAGGGACAGCGCAACCAGAGCAGTACTTC